The 22 T cell receptor beta chains below were found in one sample sequenced in a study of blood T cell repertoires in COVID-19. Profiled with immunoSEQ multiplex PCR; TCRdb holds only in-frame clones, not every one. This table has roughly 400,000 clones, 85% to 90% appearing once. The sample taken for sequencing was PBMCs or T cells enriched from blood (not recorded which). The receptors stem from a woman aged 25 to 39 who had recovered from COVID-19.

This clone was recorded once. The chain is built from TRBV19 and TRBJ2-7; 7 bases align to TRBD2. The germline gives CDR1 LNHDA, CDR2 SQIVND (reference sequence). This CDR3 spans 17 amino acids. Trimming cost V 2 bases and J 0 bases; bases outside gene matches: 10. CDR3 sequence (DNA): TGTGCCAGTAGTATACCCGGGGGGACCGGGAGCTCCTACGAGCAGTACTTC. Protein product: CASSIPGGTGSSYEQYF.

The CDR3 spells CASSFRPDSEPGELFF. The CDR3 DNA sequence: TGTGCCAGCAGCTTTAGACCCGACTCCGAACCCGGGGAGCTGTTTTTT. V gene TRBV7-9 combines with J gene TRBJ2-2; D gene unclear. CDR3 length: 16 residues. Deletions cut 3 bases from V and 6 bases from J, with 17 bases between. Germline-derived CDR1 and CDR2 are SEHNR and FQNEAQ (reference sequence).

This chain links TRBV4-1 with TRBJ1-2; the D is unclear. Trimming shortened V by 1 base and J by 4 bases, and 19 bases separated the two germline ends. Per germline, CDR1 MGHRA and CDR2 YSYEKL. The CDR3 contains 17 residues. In DNA form, the CDR3 reads TGCGCCAGCAGCCAAGTTCTGCGGTCCCCCATGGGCTATGGCTACACCTTC. Its translation: CASSQVLRSPMGYGYTF.

Points on this clone: Other DNA sequences from this sample encode an identical CDR3 as well. J is TRBJ1-2 and V is TRBV6-5; unclear D gene. V was cut by 1 base and J by 8 bases, with 8 bases left in between. The length of the CDR3 is 12 residues. Germline-derived CDR1 and CDR2 are MNHEY and SVGAGI. This chain's CDR3 is CASSYLGGGYTF. The CDR3 DNA is TGTGCCAGCAGTTACTTGGGAGGGGGCTACACCTTC.

The chain links TRBV6-9 to TRBJ2-7, with TRBD1 identical over 9 bases. V lost 4 bases and J lost 4; bases outside the gene matches: 5. The germline gives CDR1 MNHGY, CDR2 SVAAGI. The CDR3 consists of 14 residues. The CDR3 DNA reads TGTGCCAGCAGTTTCCCGGGACAGGGTTACGAGCAGTACTTC. Residues: CASSFPGQGYEQYF.

The V and J genes are TRBV18 and TRBJ1-4; D gene unclear. Per the germline V gene, CDR1 is KGHSH and CDR2 is LQKENI. V shed 8 bases and J shed 1 base, with 8 bases lying between them. This CDR3 is built from 13 residues. The CDR3 loop is CASPRGTNEKLFF. The CDR3 DNA is TGTGCCAGCCCCCGGGGAACTAATGAAAAACTGTTTTTT. Using reference TRBV18 and TRBJ1-4 for the parts outside the CDR3, the full variable domain is NAGVMQNPRHLVRRRGQEARLRCSPMKGHSHVYWYRQLPEEGLKFMVYLQKENIIDESGMPKERFSAEFPKEGPSILRIQQVVRGDSAAYFCASPRGTNEKLFFGSGTQLSVL.

This chain connects TRBV12-3 or TRBV12-4 to TRBJ1-5; 8 bases map to TRBD1. V gave up 5 bases and J gave up 11 bases; unmatched junction bases: 5. This CDR3 comprises 12 residues. The CDR3 sequence: CASSDGQGAQHF. DNA of the CDR3: TGTGCCAGCAGTGACGGACAGGGAGCCCAGCATTTT.

Concerning this clone itself: Other nucleotide sequences in the sample specify the same CDR3. The V gene is TRBV29-1, the J gene TRBJ2-7, with TRBD2 matching over 9 bases. Germline values: CDR1 SQVTM, CDR2 ANQGSEA. The CDR3 has 14 residues. Losses at the gene ends were 1 base for V and 4 bases for J; bases not matched to a gene: 5. The CDR3 protein is CSVEGAGGPYEQYF. DNA of the CDR3: TGCAGCGTTGAAGGGGCGGGAGGGCCTTACGAGCAGTACTTC.

The gene calls are TRBV29-1 and TRBJ2-7, with D maybe TRBD2 (5 bases). Germline V gene sequence: CDR1 SQVTM, CDR2 ANQGSEA. The CDR3 extends over 12 amino acids. V gave up 3 bases and J gave up 2 bases, with 8 bases separating them. CDR3 nucleotide sequence: TGCAGCGTTGAGGACTCCGCCTACGAGCAGTACTTC. It specifies CSVEDSAYEQYF.

The chain is built from TRBV7-6 and TRBJ2-1, with a weak D call TRBD2 (6 bases). The germline V and J ends were trimmed by 11 bases and 0 bases, with 20 bases remaining between them. This CDR3 has 16 residues. CDR1 is SGHVS, CDR2 FNYEAQ, per germline. CDR3 nucleotide sequence: TGTGCCGGCAAAAGTCTAGCGCCCGACTCCTACAATGAGCAGTTCTTC. Encoded protein: CAGKSLAPDSYNEQFF.

The genes are TRBV12-3 or TRBV12-4 and TRBJ2-1, with 7 nucleotides matching TRBD1. The CDR3 has 13 amino acids. V dropped 6 bases and J dropped 5; count of bases not matched to a gene: 4. The CDR3: CASRGQTDNEQFF. CDR3 DNA: TGTGCCAGCAGGGGACAGACCGACAATGAGCAGTTCTTC.

This clone was counted between two and nine times. The chain combines TRBV13 with TRBJ2-1, with D possibly being TRBD2 (5 bases). The CDR3 extends over 12 amino acids. The V end was cut by 5 bases, the J end by 8 bases, with 10 bases between. In germline, CDR1 is PRHDT, CDR2 FYEKMQ (reference sequence). CDR3 nucleotides: TGTGCCAGCAGCCCAAGTAGCGATGAGCAGTTCTTC. This sequence encodes CASSPSSDEQFF.

The V and J genes are TRBV30 and TRBJ2-7; 8 positions match TRBD1. From germline, CDR1 is GTSNPN and CDR2 SVGIG (reference sequence). There are 15 residues in the CDR3. Germline trimming cut 1 base from V and 6 bases from J; bases unmatched to any gene: 11. DNA of the CDR3: TGTGCCTGGAGTGGAGCGCAGGGGGCTCAGGGCGAGCAGTACTTC. Amino acids: CAWSGAQGAQGEQYF. Complete variable domain (other parts from reference TRBV30 and TRBJ2-7): SQTIHQWPATLVQPVGSPLSLECTVEGTSNPNLYWYRQAAGRGLQLLFYSVGIGQISSEVPQNLSASRPQDRQFILSSKKLLLSDSGFYLCAWSGAQGAQGEQYFGPGTRLTVT.

This chain uses TRBV28 with TRBJ2-7; TRBD2 matches 14 bases. Germline loops: CDR1 MDHEN, CDR2 SYDVKM. This CDR3 comprises 17 residues. V lost 6 bases to trimming and J lost 4 bases; unmatched junction nucleotides: 11. CDR3 region: CASSSGTSGSAGYEQYF. CDR3 sequence (DNA): TGTGCCAGCAGCTCCGGGACTAGCGGGAGCGCGGGGTACGAGCAGTACTTC.

This clone was seen once. The chain has TRBV9 and TRBJ1-2, with 8 bases that match TRBD1. Germline V gene lookup returns CDR1 SGDLS and CDR2 YYNGEE. V shed 4 bases and J 4 bases; nucleotides not matched to a gene: 6. The CDR3 covers 14 residues. The CDR3 DNA reads as TGTGCCAGCAGCCCTTGGACAGGGATCTATGGCTACACCTTC. This translates into CASSPWTGIYGYTF.

The chain combines TRBV27 with TRBJ2-1, with 7 bases lining up with TRBD2. The CDR3 spans 19 residues. In germline, CDR1 is MNHEY, CDR2 SMNVEV (reference sequence). V shed 5 bases and J 9 bases; nucleotides not matched to a gene: 25. The CDR3 protein is CASSRTRGWQWVLLGEQFF. The CDR3 nucleotides are TGTGCCAGCAGTCGGACTAGGGGATGGCAATGGGTCCTGTTAGGTGAGCAGTTCTTC.

This chain joins TRBV19 and TRBJ1-1; 7 nucleotides align to TRBD1. V shed 10 bases, J shed 1 base, and the junction held 6 bases outside the gene matches. CDR1 LNHDA and CDR2 SQIVND come from the germline V gene (reference sequence). The CDR3 covers 13 residues. CDR3 DNA: TGTGCCACCACGACAGGGTGGAACACTGAAGCTTTCTTT. Protein: CATTTGWNTEAFF.

This rearrangement joins TRBV6-2 or TRBV6-3 to TRBJ2-2, with 13 bases identical to TRBD2. The junction had 2 bases not matched to a gene; V was cut back by 5 bases and J by 5 bases. This CDR3 contains 15 residues. Germline V gene lookup returns CDR1 MNHEY and CDR2 SVGEGT. This chain's CDR3 is CASSKTSGRTGELFF. CDR3 coding DNA: TGTGCCAGCAGTAAGACTAGCGGGAGGACCGGGGAGCTGTTTTTT.

This clone has just one count. This chain connects TRBV7-3 to TRBJ2-1, with 8 bases fitting TRBD2. The ends lost 2 bases at V and 3 bases at J; junction bases unmatched: 6. The CDR3 has 16 residues. Germline V gene lookup returns CDR1 SGHTA and CDR2 FQGTGA. The CDR3 spells CASSLVRGGLYNEQFF. The CDR3 nucleotides are TGTGCCAGCAGCTTAGTCCGGGGGGGACTCTACAATGAGCAGTTCTTC.

The rearrangement uses TRBV5-1 and TRBJ2-1, with D possibly being TRBD2 (5 bases). The CDR3 has 17 amino acids. V shed 4 bases and J shed 5 bases, with 22 bases lying between them. Germline CDR1 and CDR2: SGHRS and YFSETQ. CDR3 DNA sequence: TGCGCCAGCAGCCCCAATTTACAACTAGTTGCTGACAATGAGCAGTTCTTC. This translates into CASSPNLQLVADNEQFF.

The count of this clone is one. The V gene is TRBV27, the J gene TRBJ2-7; 9 nucleotides match TRBD1. Trimming at V came to 3 bases and at J to 4 bases, leaving 1 base not matched to a gene. In germline, CDR1 is MNHEY, CDR2 SMNVEV (reference sequence). This CDR3 has 13 amino acids. The CDR3 bases are TGTGCCAGCAGTTTGACAGGGGGTTACGAGCAGTACTTC. Translated: CASSLTGGYEQYF.

The chain recombines TRBV19 with TRBJ1-1, with D tentatively TRBD1 (5 bases). Germline V gene lookup returns CDR1 LNHDA and CDR2 SQIVND (reference sequence). CDR3 length equals 13 residues. V was shortened by 6 bases and J by 7 bases, with 15 bases between the two germline ends. For the CDR3, the DNA is TGTGCCAGTAGCCGGGGGTATTCGGGTGAAGCTTTCTTT. It codes for CASSRGYSGEAFF.